A single sample is the source of the 17 T cell receptor beta chains below, sequenced in a study of T-cell reconstitution after alpha-beta-depleted transplantation in children. The authors prepared the TCRbeta library with unique molecular identifiers. TCRdb re-analysed the PCR reads in MiXCR, keeping a single row per CDR3 protein. Here the sample spans more than 300,000 distinct CDR3 sequences, 15% to 20% being singletons. This material consisted of PBMCs, mostly from graft donor cells, taken 360 days after TCRalphabeta/CD19-depleted stem cell transplant. Receptors originate from a male patient under 10 years old who had a stem cell transplant for acute lymphoblastic leukemia, so the T cells may come from the graft donor.

J is TRBJ2-1 and V is TRBV14, with 8 bases aligning to TRBD2. The CDR3 loop spans 16 amino acids. V shed 4 bases and J 3 bases; nucleotides not matched to a gene: 8. Germline CDR1 reads SGHDN; CDR2 reads FVKESK. The CDR3 region has the DNA TGTGCCAGCAGCCTTTGGTTCGCGGGAGGCTACAATGAGCAGTTCTTC. Translation gives CASSLWFAGGYNEQFF. Combining the CDR3 with reference TRBV14 and TRBJ2-1 gives the whole variable domain EAGVTQFPSHSVIEKGQTVTLRCDPISGHDNLYWYRRVMGKEIKFLLHFVKESKQDESGMPNNRFLAERTGGTYSTLKVQPAELEDSGVYFCASSLWFAGGYNEQFFGPGTRLTVL.

This clonotype was counted ten times or more. The chain links TRBV10-3 to TRBJ2-3; 14 bases align to TRBD2. The V and J ends lost 6 bases and 3 bases, in that order; junction bases with no gene match: 5. The CDR3 is 16 amino acids. Germline assignment: CDR1 ENHRY and CDR2 SYGVKD. The CDR3 nucleotides are TGTGCCATCAGCCCGGGACTAGCGGGAGAAACAGATACGCAGTATTTT. It encodes CAISPGLAGETDTQYF.

The V gene is TRBV6-2 or TRBV6-3, the J gene TRBJ1-1; perhaps TRBD1 as D (5 bases). This CDR3 comprises 14 residues. V was pared by 7 bases and J by 6 bases, with 18 bases between. Germline loops: CDR1 MNHEY, CDR2 SVGEGT. The chain's CDR3 is CASTKTDRRAEAFF. The CDR3 DNA follows: TGTGCCAGCACTAAAACGGACCGCAGGGCTGAAGCTTTCTTT.

V usage is TRBV3-1 and J usage is TRBJ2-5; D perhaps matches TRBD1 (5 bases). With 2 bases removed from V and 2 bases from J, the gap between germline ends came to 12 bases. This CDR3 spans 15 amino acids. Per germline, CDR1 LGHDT and CDR2 YNNKEL (reference sequence). CDR3 sequence (DNA): TGTGCCAGCAGCCAAAACCTAGGGGAACAAGAGACCCAGTACTTC. Translating it yields CASSQNLGEQETQYF.

The rearrangement uses TRBV6-2 or TRBV6-3 and TRBJ2-1; 8 nucleotides agree with TRBD2. After removal of 2 bases from V and 3 bases from J, the junction contained 9 bases not matched to a gene. CDR1 MNHEY and CDR2 SVGEGT come from the germline V gene. The CDR3 has 17 amino acids. The CDR3 sequence: CASSYISGSHLYNEQFF. The CDR3, as DNA: TGTGCCAGCAGTTACATCAGCGGGAGTCACCTCTACAATGAGCAGTTCTTC.

The V call is TRBV12-3 or TRBV12-4, the J call TRBJ2-4; D possibly matches TRBD1 or TRBD2 (6 bases each). V was pared by 5 bases and J by 9 bases, with 14 bases between. This CDR3 comprises 13 residues. In DNA, the CDR3 is TGTGCCAGCAGTCTAGGGGGGCTCGGCATTCAGTACTTC. Amino acids: CASSLGGLGIQYF.

This clonotype has more than one count but fewer than ten. The chain carries TRBV4-3 and TRBJ2-7; D remains ambiguous. Germline loops: CDR1 LGHNA, CDR2 YSLEER. The V gene lost 0 bases and the J gene lost 1 base, with 4 bases spanning the gap. The CDR3 is 13 residues long. CDR3 loop: CASSQDASYEQYF. The CDR3 DNA follows: TGCGCCAGCAGCCAAGATGCATCCTACGAGCAGTACTTC.

The V gene is TRBV7-9, the J gene TRBJ1-1; tentative D call: TRBD1 (6 bases). Germline V gives CDR1 SEHNR, CDR2 FQNEAQ (reference sequence). With 3 bases removed from V and 4 bases from J, the gap between germline ends came to 12 bases. There are 14 residues in the CDR3. The CDR3 is CASSFLGGGTEAFF. DNA for the CDR3: TGTGCCAGCAGCTTCTTAGGGGGTGGCACTGAAGCTTTCTTT.

This clonotype was seen many times. The V gene is TRBV28, the J gene TRBJ2-4; 8 positions agree with TRBD1. CDR1 MDHEN and CDR2 SYDVKM come from the germline V gene. The CDR3 covers 16 residues. The V gene end was trimmed by 6 bases and the J gene end by 0 bases; junction bases not matched to a gene: 7. The CDR3 nucleotides read TGTGCCAGCAGCATCGGACAGGGAATAGCCAAAAACATTCAGTACTTC. It is translated as CASSIGQGIAKNIQYF.

The chain joins TRBV5-1 to TRBJ2-5; D call uncertain. Trimming removed 1 base from V and 3 bases from J, with 7 bases in between. CDR3 length equals 13 residues. CDR1 and CDR2 (germline): SGHRS, YFSETQ. The CDR3, as DNA: TGCGCCAGCAGCTTGTCGGGCGAAGAGACCCAGTACTTC. It yields the protein CASSLSGEETQYF.

This clonotype showed up just a few times. The gene calls are TRBV11-2 and TRBJ2-1; a possible D gene is TRBD2 (6 bases). V was shortened by 5 bases and J by 4 bases, with 12 bases between the two germline ends. Germline V lookup: CDR1 SGHAT, CDR2 FQNNGV. This CDR3 spans 14 amino acids. The DNA for the CDR3 is TGTGCCAGCAGCGGACGGGACTCTTACAATGAGCAGTTCTTC. As protein: CASSGRDSYNEQFF.

This clonotype was found a few times. The J gene is TRBJ2-7, the V gene TRBV3-1; 7 nucleotides agree with TRBD1. This CDR3 region has 15 residues. From germline, CDR1 is LGHDT and CDR2 YNNKEL (reference sequence). The V segment lost 4 bases and the J segment 0 bases; nucleotides outside the gene matches: 6. The CDR3 loop is CASSPYRDSSYEQYF. In nucleotides, the CDR3 is TGTGCCAGCAGCCCGTACCGGGACAGCTCCTACGAGCAGTACTTC.

The V call is TRBV5-1, the J call TRBJ2-1; TRBD2 might be the D (5 bases). The V gene lost 5 bases and the J gene lost 4 bases, with 22 bases spanning the gap. CDR3 size: 17 residues. CDR1 is SGHRS and CDR2 is YFSETQ in the germline V gene. The CDR3 here is CASRDEVAGGIYNEQFF. CDR3 bases: TGCGCCAGCAGAGATGAGGTCGCGGGCGGAATTTACAATGAGCAGTTCTTC.

This rearrangement joins TRBV12-3 or TRBV12-4 to TRBJ1-2; maybe TRBD1 (5 bases). This CDR3 has 13 amino acids. Trimming took off 5 bases at V and 4 bases at J, with 11 bases between the two ends. Here the CDR3 DNA reads TGTGCCAGCAGTCCAGCCAGGGCCTATGGCTACACCTTC. Translating gives CASSPARAYGYTF.

In its sample, this clonotype was seen many times. CDR3 nucleotide sequence: TGTGCCAGCAGTACGGGAGGCATTCAGTACTTC. It codes for CASSTGGIQYF. The chain uses TRBV6-5 and TRBJ2-4, with 7 bases aligning to TRBD2. V was clipped by 5 bases and J by 9 bases; unmatched bases: 1. CDR3 size: 11 residues. Looked up from germline, CDR1 is MNHEY and CDR2 is SVGAGI.

The chain is built from TRBV4-2 and TRBJ2-1; 9 nucleotides match TRBD2. Germline V gene data show CDR1 as LGHNA and CDR2 as YNFKEQ. Trimming cost V 3 bases and J 5 bases; bases outside gene matches: 2. The CDR3 loop spans 14 amino acids. The CDR3 DNA sequence: TGTGCCAGCAGCCAGACTAGCGGTCACAATGAGCAGTTCTTC. This sequence encodes CASSQTSGHNEQFF.

This clonotype was counted only a few times. The chain employs TRBV29-1 and TRBJ2-7; 9 positions agree with TRBD2. After removal of 4 bases from V and 1 base from J, the junction contained 2 bases not matched to a gene. Germline V lookup: CDR1 SQVTM, CDR2 ANQGSEA. The CDR3 contains 13 residues. CDR3 loop: CSVVAGVSYEQYF. In nucleotides, the CDR3 is TGCAGCGTTGTAGCGGGAGTGTCCTACGAGCAGTACTTC.